What follows describes a single T cell receptor beta chain. The antigen is undetermined. The PCR contained 60 Vbeta and 13 Jbeta primers. TCRdb's table, derived via immunoSEQ multiplex PCR, lists solely in-frame clones and lacks some. The sample consists of approximately 140,000 clones, around 90% of them appearing once. From germline, CDR1 is ENHRY and CDR2 SYGVKD. Losses at the gene ends were 7 bases for V and 8 bases for J; bases not matched to a gene: 10. This CDR3 has 14 amino acids. This record comes from a study of cytomegalovirus exposure and HLA in healthy donors. General study results and limits: One cluster of highly shared sequence variants probably arose as a sequencing artifact. The authors listed over 150 TCR beta chains as cytomegalovirus-associated.

The chain couples TRBV10-3 to TRBJ2-1; TRBD2 aligns across 8 bases. The receptor was isolated from a woman in her thirties or forties in good health and CMV-seronegative. The material sequenced was PBMCs. The CDR3 here is CAINPGGGRDEQFF. The CDR3 nucleotides are TGTGCCATCAACCCTGGCGGGGGGCGAGATGAGCAGTTCTTC.